This TCR beta chain appears in the sequencing data of a study of T cells after yellow fever vaccination. General study points: A small share of clonotypes appeared in both CD4 and CD8 compartments.

5'RACE template switching generated TCR cDNA, adding a universal primer site and UMIs. TCRdb fed the 5' RACE reads into MiXCR, producing one record per CDR3 protein. This table holds approximately 510,000 distinct CDR3 sequences, less than 25% found once. There are 14 residues in the CDR3. Germline-derived CDR1 and CDR2 are ENHRY and SYGVKD. V lost 7 bases to trimming and J lost 0 bases; unmatched junction nucleotides: 2. Points on this clonotype: Its antigen is currently unknown.

The receptor's source is a man between 18 and 35 years old who received the YFV17D yellow fever vaccine. The chain combines TRBV10-3 with TRBJ2-2, with 7 bases lining up with TRBD2. Sample: PBMCs, taken about 20 days after the first yellow fever vaccination. Here the CDR3 DNA reads TGTGCCATCAATGGACTAGCGAACACCGGGGAGCTGTTTTTT. This translates into CAINGLANTGELFF.